A single sample is the source of the 6 T cell receptor beta chains below, sequenced in a study of CD8 T cells in Susac syndrome. RNA amounts of about 0.5 to 1 ug underwent reverse transcription with random hexamers. Each CDR3 protein gets one entry after TCRdb re-called the immunoSEQ multiplex PCR reads with MiXCR. The repertoire holds 75,000 to 100,000 distinct CDR3 sequences, with over 85% as singletons. The sample comprised CD8+ T cells from PBMCs. These receptor sequences come from a human donor with Susac syndrome.

This chain connects TRBV4-1 to TRBJ2-1; D is possibly TRBD2 (6 bases). The CDR3 spans 18 residues. Germline values: CDR1 MGHRA, CDR2 YSYEKL. Trimming removed 0 bases from V and 0 bases from J, with 15 bases in between. CDR3 sequence (DNA): TGCGCCAGCAGCCAAGATGAACTAGCCCTTAGCTCCTACAATGAGCAGTTCTTC. Its translation: CASSQDELALSSYNEQFF.

The chain uses TRBV12-3 or TRBV12-4 and TRBJ2-1; TRBD1 is a possible D gene (6 bases). V gave up 6 bases and J gave up 4 bases, with 16 bases separating them. CDR3 size: 15 residues. CDR3 sequence reads: CASSLTGSAYNEQFF. The DNA of the CDR3 is TGTGCCAGCAGCCTTACAGGGTCAGCTTACAATGAGCAGTTCTTC.

This clonotype appeared once. This chain connects TRBV19 to TRBJ1-5, with D tentatively TRBD1 (6 bases). There are 15 residues in the CDR3. V was cut by 6 bases and J by 5 bases, with 17 bases left in between. Germline values: CDR1 LNHDA, CDR2 SQIVND (reference sequence). CDR3 nucleotides: TGTGCCAGTAGAGTACAGGGAGGGTTCGATCAGCCCCAGCATTTT. It specifies CASRVQGGFDQPQHF. The whole variable domain, remainder taken from reference TRBV19 and TRBJ1-5, is DGGITQSPKYLFRKEGQNVTLSCEQNLNHDAMYWYRQDPGQGLRLIYYSQIVNDFQKGDIAEGYSVSREKKESFPLTVTSAQKNPTAFYLCASRVQGGFDQPQHFGDGTRLSIL.

The gene calls are TRBV9 and TRBJ1-2; 7 bases are a match to TRBD1. The CDR3 is 17 residues long. Germline V CDR1 and CDR2: SGDLS, YYNGEE. Trimming cost V 4 bases and J 6 bases; bases outside gene matches: 18. The CDR3 protein is CASSPEWDSSLGDGYTF. In DNA, the CDR3 is TGTGCCAGCAGCCCCGAGTGGGACAGCTCTCTGGGCGATGGCTACACCTTC.

The gene calls are TRBV5-7 and TRBJ2-1; weak D call: TRBD2 (6 bases). Being an ORF, TRBV5-7 has a function that is uncertain. The germline V and J ends were trimmed by 3 bases and 5 bases, with 12 bases remaining between them. This CDR3 comprises 14 residues. CDR3 sequence reads: CASSSTGLNNEQFF. The CDR3 region has the DNA TGTGCCAGCAGCTCGACGGGACTCAACAATGAGCAGTTCTTC.

The rearrangement links TRBV6-5 to TRBJ2-7; D gene uncertain. From germline, CDR1 is MNHEY and CDR2 SVGAGI. This CDR3 has 15 amino acids. Trimming pared 6 bases from V and 6 bases from J, leaving 21 bases between. CDR3 bases: TGTGCCAGCAGGTATGGGCAAAGCCCGACCGCCGAGCAGTACTTC. As protein: CASRYGQSPTAEQYF.